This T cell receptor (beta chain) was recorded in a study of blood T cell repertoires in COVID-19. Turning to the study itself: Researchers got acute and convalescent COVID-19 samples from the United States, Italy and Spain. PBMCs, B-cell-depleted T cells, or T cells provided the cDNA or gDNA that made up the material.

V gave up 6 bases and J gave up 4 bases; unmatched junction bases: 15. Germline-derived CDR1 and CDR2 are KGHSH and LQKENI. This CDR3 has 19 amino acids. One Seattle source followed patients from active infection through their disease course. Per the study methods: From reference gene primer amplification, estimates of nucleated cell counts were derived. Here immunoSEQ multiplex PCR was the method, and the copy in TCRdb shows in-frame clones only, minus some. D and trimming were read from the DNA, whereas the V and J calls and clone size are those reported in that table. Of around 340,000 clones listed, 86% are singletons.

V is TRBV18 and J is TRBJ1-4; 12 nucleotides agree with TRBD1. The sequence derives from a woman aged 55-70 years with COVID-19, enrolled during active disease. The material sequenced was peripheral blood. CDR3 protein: CASSSRPGQGASVNEKLFF. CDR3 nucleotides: TGTGCCAGCTCCTCCCGACCGGGACAGGGGGCATCTGTTAATGAAAAACTGTTTTTT.